This TCR beta chain appears in the sequencing data of a study of PD-L1 blockade in urothelial cancer. Points on this clone: The antigen remains undetermined.

Produced via immunoSEQ multiplex PCR; TCRdb's table is partial and in-frame only. This table has about 36,000 clones, approximately 34% appearing once. Overall study results and limits: Every patient provided just one FFPE tumor sample, which was not taken right before treatment.

The source of this sequence is a man in his 60s with urothelial cancer. Sample: tumor tissue, taken before atezolizumab (anti-PD-L1) treatment.

This CDR3 reads CASSLGTSGTEAFF. The CDR3 bases are TGTGCCAGCAGTCTAGGGACGTCAGGCACTGAAGCTTTCTTT. This rearrangement joins TRBV28 to TRBJ1-1; a weak D match, TRBD1 (5 bases). This CDR3 comprises 14 residues. Germline lookup yields CDR1 MDHEN and CDR2 SYDVKM. V lost 5 bases and J lost 4, with 14 bases in between.